Following are 11 T cell receptor beta chains from one sample sequenced in a study of cytomegalovirus exposure and HLA in healthy donors. The primer mix had 60 Vbeta and 13 Jbeta primers. Profiling relied on immunoSEQ multiplex PCR, and the TCRdb table lists in-frame clones only, not all of them. Of approximately 98,000 clones listed, approximately 74% are singletons. Sequencing used PBMCs. The receptors here all came from a male donor in good health and CMV-seronegative.

This clone was seen just once. The rearrangement joins TRBV7-3 to TRBJ2-2; D possibly corresponds to TRBD1 (5 bases). V was cut by 5 bases and J by 1 base, with 14 bases left in between. This CDR3 has 16 amino acids. The germline CDR1 and CDR2 sequences are SGHTA and FQGTGA. The DNA for the CDR3 is TGTGCCAGCAGCCCCCTCCCAGGGATGAACACCGGGGAGCTGTTTTTT. It codes for CASSPLPGMNTGELFF. The entire variable domain, with the rest obtained from reference TRBV7-3 and TRBJ2-2, is as follows: GAGVSQTPSNKVTEKGKYVELRCDPISGHTALYWYRQSLGQGPEFLIYFQGTGAADDSGLPNDRFFAVRPEGSVSTLKIQRTERGDSAVYLCASSPLPGMNTGELFFGEGSRLTVL.

This clone was seen at least ten times. CDR3 bases: TGTGCCAGCAGTTACCGACAGGGGGCTTCTGAAGCTTTCTTT. Translation: CASSYRQGASEAFF. The rearrangement links TRBV6-5 to TRBJ1-1; 10 bases are a match to TRBD1. Germline V gene data show CDR1 as MNHEY and CDR2 as SVGAGI. The CDR3 spans 14 residues. The J segment lost 6 bases and the V segment lost 2 bases, leaving 3 bases of the junction unmatched.

This rearrangement joins TRBV10-3 to TRBJ2-5; 8 nucleotides align to TRBD2. Germline CDR1 and CDR2: ENHRY and SYGVKD. The CDR3 runs 14 residues. V lost 0 bases and J lost 5; bases outside the gene matches: 2. The CDR3 here is CAISESRGEETQYF. CDR3 nucleotides: TGTGCCATCAGTGAGTCGCGGGGGGAGGAGACCCAGTACTTC.

The V and J genes are TRBV9 and TRBJ1-1, with TRBD1 matching over 9 bases. The CDR3 is 15 residues long. Per the germline V gene, CDR1 is SGDLS and CDR2 is YYNGEE. The V and J ends lost 3 bases and 4 bases, in that order; junction bases with no gene match: 7. The CDR3 protein is CASSARDRDGTEAFF. In DNA form, the CDR3 reads TGTGCCAGCAGCGCCCGGGACAGGGACGGCACTGAAGCTTTCTTT.

The V call is TRBV30, the J call TRBJ1-2, with 7 bases aligning to TRBD1. The germline CDR1 and CDR2 sequences are GTSNPN and SVGIG (reference sequence). The CDR3 spans 14 residues. V lost 5 bases to trimming and J lost 6 bases; unmatched junction nucleotides: 12. The chain's CDR3 is CAWGDEWTGHGYTF. The CDR3 coding sequence is TGTGCCTGGGGAGACGAGTGGACAGGACATGGCTACACCTTC.

The J gene is TRBJ1-1, the V gene TRBV11-3; D remains unclear. Trimming took off 0 bases at V and 1 base at J, with 3 bases between the two ends. CDR3 length equals 13 residues. Germline lookup yields CDR1 SGHNT and CDR2 YENEEA. The CDR3 nucleotides are TGTGCCAGCAGCTTAGACAGGAACACTGAAGCTTTCTTT. Residues: CASSLDRNTEAFF.

The V and J genes are TRBV6-1 and TRBJ1-5; TRBD1 matches 9 bases. CDR3 size: 16 residues. V lost 1 base, J lost 6 bases, and 7 bases stayed unmatched. Germline V CDR1 and CDR2: MNHNS, SASEGT. CDR3 in DNA: TGTGCCAGCAGTGAAGTGGGACAGGGAGTGTTTCAGCCCCAGCATTTT. Translation gives CASSEVGQGVFQPQHF.

The V and J genes are TRBV28 and TRBJ1-5; 8 nucleotides line up with TRBD1. Germline V CDR1 and CDR2: MDHEN, SYDVKM. Trimming took 5 bases from V and 7 from J; bases not matched to a gene: 7. The CDR3 loop spans 14 amino acids. Here the CDR3 reads CASSAGGQGQPQHF. The CDR3 DNA reads TGTGCCAGCAGTGCAGGGGGCCAAGGACAGCCCCAGCATTTT.

The chain links TRBV28 to TRBJ2-5; 11 bases align to TRBD2. The end of the DNA fits TRBJ2-7 better, so the J call may be wrong. Per germline, CDR1 MDHEN and CDR2 SYDVKM. CDR3 size: 16 residues. CDR3 coding DNA: TGTGCCAGCAGTTTAACTAGCGGGAGCACGATCCACGAGCAGTACTTC. It specifies CASSLTSGSTIHEQYF.

The CDR3 DNA reads TGTGCCAGCAGCCCAAGGGAGCGGGAAGGGACCCAGTACTTC. This encodes CASSPREREGTQYF. The J gene is TRBJ2-5, the V gene TRBV9; TRBD2 agrees at 7 bases. Germline CDR1 reads SGDLS; CDR2 reads YYNGEE. The CDR3 is 14 amino acids. V lost 4 bases, J lost 7 bases, and 10 bases stayed unmatched.

The chain links TRBV5-1 to TRBJ2-7, with 7 bases identical to TRBD1. Per germline, CDR1 SGHRS and CDR2 YFSETQ. V trimming: 4 bases; J trimming: 0 bases; junction bases outside the gene matches: 4. The CDR3 loop spans 14 amino acids. CDR3 loop: CASSVQGHSYEQYF. DNA of the CDR3: TGCGCCAGCAGCGTACAGGGGCACTCCTACGAGCAGTACTTC.